This TCR beta chain emerged from a study of T cells in localized non-small cell lung cancer. Sequenced by immunoSEQ multiplex PCR; TCRdb stores in-frame clones only, minus some. The sample contains about 70,000 clones, approximately 84% of which appear only once. CDR3 length: 14 residues. The source was peripheral blood, collected before any cancer treatment. The chain uses TRBV21-1 and TRBJ2-7; the D segment call TRBD1 is taken from the table without a DNA check. TRBV21-1 is a listed pseudogene. The TCR was taken from a female donor older than 55 with stage I lung adenocarcinoma. CDR3 DNA: TGTGCCTACCCCCTTCGCCGCACACACTACGAGCAGTACTTC. It codes for CAYPLRRTHYEQYF.